This T cell receptor beta chain was documented in a study of OX40 agonist ivuxolimab in advanced cancers. Across the whole study: Administration of intravenous ivuxolimab to patients occurred every 2 weeks at 0.01 to 10 mg/kg. Overall study findings and caveats: Researchers report that CD8+ T cells had, on average, more expanded clones than CD4+.

Assay used: immunoSEQ multiplex PCR; TCRdb lists only in-frame clones, some missing. The sample yields 50,000 to 70,000 clones, 93% seen once. The sampling schedule covered blood at baseline, cycle 4 day 1, and cycle 7 day 1. This clone appeared a few times. Its antigen is not known. This CDR3 has 14 residues. Trimming removed 6 bases at V and 7 bases at J, with 16 bases between. CDR1 SNHLY and CDR2 FYNNEI come from the germline V gene. Sequencing was performed on CD4+ or CD8+ T cells sorted from blood, taken in a trial of the OX40 agonist ivuxolimab. This TCR came from an adult with an advanced solid tumor such as melanoma, head and neck, liver or kidney cancer. This sequence joins TRBV2 and TRBJ2-1; maybe TRBD1 (6 bases). CDR3 sequence reads: CASRALRGKNEQFF. CDR3 bases: TGTGCCAGCAGGGCCCTCAGGGGCAAAAATGAGCAGTTCTTC.